This T cell receptor beta chain was documented in a study of molecular identifiers for immune sequencing clone quantification. This CDR3 has 13 amino acids. Germline V gene lookup returns CDR1 MNHEY and CDR2 SMNVEV (reference sequence). Between the trimmed V and J ends, which lost 2 bases and 4 bases, there was a span of 5 bases. TCRdb used MiXCR to reprocess the PCR reads, holding one entry per CDR3 protein. This sample has about 500,000 distinct CDR3 sequences; under 30% occur once, and the top ten carry around 0.79%. Based on a CD8+CD4-CCR7+CD45RA+ profile, naive CD8 T cells were sorted. Study-wide findings and caveats: The sizes of highly expanded clones could be underestimated when identical TCR molecules share a barcode.

Points on this clonotype: Its antigen is unknown.

Material for sequencing was naive CD8+ T cells from blood, with Jurkat cell RNA spiked in. As for subset: FACS-sorted CD8+CD4-CCR7+CD45RA+ naive T cells. This rearrangement joins TRBV27 to TRBJ2-2; D is undetermined. This TCR came from a human donor in good health. Some libraries in this study had Jurkat cell RNA spiked in. As DNA, the CDR3 is TGTGCCAGCAGTTTACTAGTCACCGGGGAGCTGTTTTTT. Protein: CASSLLVTGELFF.